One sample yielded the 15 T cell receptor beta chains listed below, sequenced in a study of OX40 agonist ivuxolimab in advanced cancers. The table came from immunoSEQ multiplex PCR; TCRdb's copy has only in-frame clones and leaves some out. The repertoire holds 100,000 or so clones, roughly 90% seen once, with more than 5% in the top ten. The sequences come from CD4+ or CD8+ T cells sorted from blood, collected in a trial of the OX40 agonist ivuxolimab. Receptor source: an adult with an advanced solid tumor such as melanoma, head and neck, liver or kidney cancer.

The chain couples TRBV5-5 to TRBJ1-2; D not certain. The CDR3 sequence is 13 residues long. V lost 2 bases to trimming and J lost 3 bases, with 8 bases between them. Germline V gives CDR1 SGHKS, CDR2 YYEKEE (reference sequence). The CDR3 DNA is TGTGCCAGCAGCTTCGCAGATTACTATGGCTACACCTTC. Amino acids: CASSFADYYGYTF.

CDR3 in amino acids: CASSLGADYGYTF. The CDR3 coding sequence is TGCGCCAGCAGCTTGGGGGCAGACTATGGCTACACCTTC. The V and J genes are TRBV5-1 and TRBJ1-2; no firm D call. The CDR3 consists of 13 residues. V lost 0 bases, J lost 3 bases, and 6 bases lay in between. CDR1 is SGHRS, CDR2 YFSETQ, per germline.

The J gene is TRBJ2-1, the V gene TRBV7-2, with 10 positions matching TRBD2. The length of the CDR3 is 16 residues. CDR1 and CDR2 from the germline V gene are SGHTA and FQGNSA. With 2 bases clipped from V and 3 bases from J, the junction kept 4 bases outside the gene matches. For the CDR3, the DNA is TGTGCCAGCAGCTTACGAGCGGGAGGGATCTACAATGAGCAGTTCTTC. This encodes CASSLRAGGIYNEQFF.

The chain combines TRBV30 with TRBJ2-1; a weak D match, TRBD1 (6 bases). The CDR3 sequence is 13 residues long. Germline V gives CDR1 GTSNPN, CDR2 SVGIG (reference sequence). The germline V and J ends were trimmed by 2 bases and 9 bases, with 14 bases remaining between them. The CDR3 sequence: CAWSSQGRVEQFF. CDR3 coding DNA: TGTGCCTGGAGTTCGCAGGGGCGGGTTGAGCAGTTCTTC.

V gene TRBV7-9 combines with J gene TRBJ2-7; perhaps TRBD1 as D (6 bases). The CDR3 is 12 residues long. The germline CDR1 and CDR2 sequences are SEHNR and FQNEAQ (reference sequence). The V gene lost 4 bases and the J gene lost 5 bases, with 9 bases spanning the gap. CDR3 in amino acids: CASSSGQNEQYF. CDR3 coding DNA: TGTGCCAGCAGCTCCGGACAGAACGAGCAGTACTTC.

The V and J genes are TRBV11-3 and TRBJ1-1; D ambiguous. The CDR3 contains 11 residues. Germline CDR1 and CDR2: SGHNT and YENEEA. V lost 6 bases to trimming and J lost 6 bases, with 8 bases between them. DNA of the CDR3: TGTGCCAGCAGGTCTATCGCTGAAGCTTTCTTT. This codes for CASRSIAEAFF.

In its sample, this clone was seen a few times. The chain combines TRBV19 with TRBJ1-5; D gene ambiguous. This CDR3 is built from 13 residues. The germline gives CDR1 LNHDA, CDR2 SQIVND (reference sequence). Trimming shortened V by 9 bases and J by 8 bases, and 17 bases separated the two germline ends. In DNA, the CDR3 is TGTGCCAGCCGAGGAGAGGCTCGGAAGCCCCAGCATTTT. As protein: CASRGEARKPQHF.

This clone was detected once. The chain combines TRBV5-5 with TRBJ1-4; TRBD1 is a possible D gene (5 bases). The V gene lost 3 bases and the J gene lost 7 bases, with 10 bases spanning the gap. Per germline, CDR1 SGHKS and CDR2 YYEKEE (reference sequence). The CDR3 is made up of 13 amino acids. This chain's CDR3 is CASSSDQGEKLFF. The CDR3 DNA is TGTGCCAGCAGCTCGGACCAGGGTGAAAAACTGTTTTTT. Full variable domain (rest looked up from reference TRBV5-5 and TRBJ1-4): DAGVTQSPTHLIKTRGQQVTLRCSPISGHKSVSWYQQVLGQGPQFIFQYYEKEERGRGNFPDRFSARQFPNYSSELNVNALLLGDSALYLCASSSDQGEKLFFGSGTQLSVL.

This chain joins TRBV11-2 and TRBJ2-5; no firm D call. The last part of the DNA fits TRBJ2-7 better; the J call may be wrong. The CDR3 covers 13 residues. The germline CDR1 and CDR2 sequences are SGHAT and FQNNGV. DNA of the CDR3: TGTGCCAGCAGCTTCGGAGTAAGATACGAGCAGTACTTC. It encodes CASSFGVRYEQYF.

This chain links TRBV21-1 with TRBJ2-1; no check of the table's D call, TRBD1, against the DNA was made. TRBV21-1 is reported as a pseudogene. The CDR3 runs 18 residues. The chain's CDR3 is CASSGRDRGTRSYNEQFF. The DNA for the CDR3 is TGTGCCAGCAGCGGGAGGGACAGGGGGACTCGATCCTACAATGAGCAGTTCTTC.

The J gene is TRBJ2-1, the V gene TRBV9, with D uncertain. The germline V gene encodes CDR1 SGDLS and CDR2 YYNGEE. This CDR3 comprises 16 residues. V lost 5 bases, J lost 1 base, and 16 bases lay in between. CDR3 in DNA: TGTGCCAGCAGTGCTTCCCCCCGTGGTTCCTACAATGAGCAGTTCTTC. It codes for CASSASPRGSYNEQFF. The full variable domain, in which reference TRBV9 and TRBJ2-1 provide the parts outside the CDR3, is DSGVTQTPKHLITATGQRVTLRCSPRSGDLSVYWYQQSLDQGLQFLIQYYNGEERAKGNILERFSAQQFPDLHSELNLSSLELGDSALYFCASSASPRGSYNEQFFGPGTRLTVL.

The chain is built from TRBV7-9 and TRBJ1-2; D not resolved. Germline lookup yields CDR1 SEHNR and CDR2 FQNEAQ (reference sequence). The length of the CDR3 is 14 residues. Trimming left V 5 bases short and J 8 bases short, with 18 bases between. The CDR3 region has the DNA TGTGCCAGCAGCCCCGTGGAATTCTGGAGCGGCTACACCTTC. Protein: CASSPVEFWSGYTF.

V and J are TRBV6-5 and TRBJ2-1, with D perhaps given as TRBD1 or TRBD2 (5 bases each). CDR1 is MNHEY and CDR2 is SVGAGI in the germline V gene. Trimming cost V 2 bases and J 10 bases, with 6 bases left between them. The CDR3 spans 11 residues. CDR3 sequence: CASSYEGEQFF. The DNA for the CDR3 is TGTGCCAGCAGTTACGAGGGGGAGCAGTTCTTC.

CDR3 in amino acids: CASSPKGLAAGRNEQFF. Here the CDR3 DNA reads TGTGCCAGCAGCCCCAAGGGACTAGCCGCGGGTCGCAATGAGCAGTTCTTC. The chain carries TRBV7-9 and TRBJ2-1; 9 bases are shared with TRBD2. Germline V gene sequence: CDR1 SEHNR, CDR2 FQNEAQ (reference sequence). The CDR3 consists of 17 residues. V gave up 5 bases and J gave up 6 bases; unmatched junction bases: 14.

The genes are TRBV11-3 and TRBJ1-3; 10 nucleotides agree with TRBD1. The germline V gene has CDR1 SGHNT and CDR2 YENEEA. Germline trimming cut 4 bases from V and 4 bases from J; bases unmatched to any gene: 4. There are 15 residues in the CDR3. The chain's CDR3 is CASSSTGGFGNTIYF. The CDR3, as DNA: TGTGCCAGCAGCTCGACAGGGGGCTTCGGAAACACCATATATTTT.